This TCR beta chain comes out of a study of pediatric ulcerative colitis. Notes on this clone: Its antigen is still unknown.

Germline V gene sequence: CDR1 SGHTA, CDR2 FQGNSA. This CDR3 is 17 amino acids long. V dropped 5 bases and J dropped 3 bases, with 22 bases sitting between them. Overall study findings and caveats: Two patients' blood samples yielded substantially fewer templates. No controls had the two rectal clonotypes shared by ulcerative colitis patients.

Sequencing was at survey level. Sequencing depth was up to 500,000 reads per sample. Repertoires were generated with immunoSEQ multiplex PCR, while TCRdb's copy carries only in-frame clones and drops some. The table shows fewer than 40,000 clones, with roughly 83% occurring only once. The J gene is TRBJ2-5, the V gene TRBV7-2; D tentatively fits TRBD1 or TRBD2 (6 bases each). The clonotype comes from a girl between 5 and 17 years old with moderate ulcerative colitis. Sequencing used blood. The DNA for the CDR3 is TGTGCCAGCAGCGCCCCCGGGGGATACACAGGGAAAGAGACCCAGTACTTC. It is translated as CASSAPGGYTGKETQYF.